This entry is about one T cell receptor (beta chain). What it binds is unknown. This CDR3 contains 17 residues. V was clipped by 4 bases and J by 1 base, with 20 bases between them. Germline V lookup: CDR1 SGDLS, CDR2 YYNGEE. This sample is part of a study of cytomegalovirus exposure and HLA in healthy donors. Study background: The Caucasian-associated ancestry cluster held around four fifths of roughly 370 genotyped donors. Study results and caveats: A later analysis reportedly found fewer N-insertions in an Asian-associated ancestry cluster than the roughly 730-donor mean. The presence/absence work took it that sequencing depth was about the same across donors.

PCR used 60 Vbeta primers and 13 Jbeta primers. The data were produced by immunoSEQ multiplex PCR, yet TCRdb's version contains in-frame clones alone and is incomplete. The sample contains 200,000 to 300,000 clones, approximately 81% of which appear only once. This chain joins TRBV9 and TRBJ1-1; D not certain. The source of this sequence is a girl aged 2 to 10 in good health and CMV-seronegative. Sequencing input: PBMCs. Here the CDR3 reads CASSPTLPGRGNTEAFF. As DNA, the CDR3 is TGTGCCAGCAGCCCGACGCTGCCAGGACGGGGGAACACTGAAGCTTTCTTT.